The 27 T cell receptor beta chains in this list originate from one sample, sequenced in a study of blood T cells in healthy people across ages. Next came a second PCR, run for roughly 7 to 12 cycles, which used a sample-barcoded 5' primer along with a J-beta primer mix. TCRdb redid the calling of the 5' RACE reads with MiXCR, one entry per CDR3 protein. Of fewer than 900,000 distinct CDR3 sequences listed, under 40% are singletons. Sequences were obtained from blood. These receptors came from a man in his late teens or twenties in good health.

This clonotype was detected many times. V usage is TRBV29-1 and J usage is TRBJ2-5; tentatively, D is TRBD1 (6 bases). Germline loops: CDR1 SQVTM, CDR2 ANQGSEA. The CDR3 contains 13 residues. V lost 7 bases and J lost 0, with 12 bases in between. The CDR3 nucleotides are TGCAGCGCTGGACAGTTGTACCAAGAGACCCAGTACTTC. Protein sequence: CSAGQLYQETQYF.

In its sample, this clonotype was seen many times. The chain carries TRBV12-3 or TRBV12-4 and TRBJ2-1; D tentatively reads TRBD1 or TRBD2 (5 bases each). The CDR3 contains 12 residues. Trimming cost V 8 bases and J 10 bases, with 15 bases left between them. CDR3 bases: TGTGCCAGCGGTCCCGGGACCCGAGAGCAGTTCTTC. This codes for CASGPGTREQFF.

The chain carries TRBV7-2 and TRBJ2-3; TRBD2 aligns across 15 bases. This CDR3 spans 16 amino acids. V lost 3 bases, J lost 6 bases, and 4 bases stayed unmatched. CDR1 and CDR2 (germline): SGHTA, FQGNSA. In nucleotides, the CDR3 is TGTGCCAGCAGCTTTGGGACTAGCGGGGGGCTTGATACGCAGTATTTT. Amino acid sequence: CASSFGTSGGLDTQYF.

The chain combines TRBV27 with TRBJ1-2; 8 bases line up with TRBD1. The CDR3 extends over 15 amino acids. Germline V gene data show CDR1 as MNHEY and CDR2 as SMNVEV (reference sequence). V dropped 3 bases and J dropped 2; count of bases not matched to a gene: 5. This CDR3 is CASSFRAGGNYGYTF. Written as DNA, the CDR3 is TGTGCCAGCAGTTTCCGGGCAGGGGGCAACTATGGCTACACCTTC.

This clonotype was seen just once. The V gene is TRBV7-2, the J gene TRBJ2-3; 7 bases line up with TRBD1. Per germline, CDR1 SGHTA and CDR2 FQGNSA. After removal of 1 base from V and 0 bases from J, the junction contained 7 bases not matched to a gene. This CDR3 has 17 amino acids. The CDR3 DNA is TGTGCCAGCAGCTTAGTTACAGGGACAGTTAGCACAGATACGCAGTATTTT. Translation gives CASSLVTGTVSTDTQYF.

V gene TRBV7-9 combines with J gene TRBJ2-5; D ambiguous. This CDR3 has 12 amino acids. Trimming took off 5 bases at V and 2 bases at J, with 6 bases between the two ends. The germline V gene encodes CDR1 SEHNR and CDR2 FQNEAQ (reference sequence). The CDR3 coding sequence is TGTGCCAGCAGCACAATTCAAGAGACCCAGTACTTC. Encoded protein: CASSTIQETQYF.

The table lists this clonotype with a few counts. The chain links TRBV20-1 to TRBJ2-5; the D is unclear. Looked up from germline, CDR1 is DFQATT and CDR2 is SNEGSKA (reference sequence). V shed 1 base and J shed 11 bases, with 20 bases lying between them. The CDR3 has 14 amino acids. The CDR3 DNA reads TGCAGTGCTAGAGTTATAGGGCGATACAATGAGCAGTACTTC. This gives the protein CSARVIGRYNEQYF.

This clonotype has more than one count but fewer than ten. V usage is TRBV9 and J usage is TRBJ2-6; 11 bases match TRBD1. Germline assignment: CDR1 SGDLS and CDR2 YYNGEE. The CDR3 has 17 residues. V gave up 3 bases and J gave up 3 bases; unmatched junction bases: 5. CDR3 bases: TGTGCCAGCAGCGAGCGGACAGGGGGCTTTGGGGCCAACGTCCTGACTTTC. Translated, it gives CASSERTGGFGANVLTF. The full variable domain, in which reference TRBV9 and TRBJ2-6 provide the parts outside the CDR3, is DSGVTQTPKHLITATGQRVTLRCSPRSGDLSVYWYQQSLDQGLQFLIQYYNGEERAKGNILERFSAQQFPDLHSELNLSSLELGDSALYFCASSERTGGFGANVLTFGAGSRLTVL.

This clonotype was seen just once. CDR3 residues: CSALGRGNTEAFF. The CDR3 DNA sequence: TGCAGTGCTTTAGGCCGGGGAAATACTGAAGCTTTCTTT. The rearrangement joins TRBV20-1 to TRBJ1-1; no definite D call. V dropped 5 bases and J dropped 5 bases, with 15 bases sitting between them. Germline assignment: CDR1 DFQATT and CDR2 SNEGSKA (reference sequence). CDR3 length equals 13 residues.

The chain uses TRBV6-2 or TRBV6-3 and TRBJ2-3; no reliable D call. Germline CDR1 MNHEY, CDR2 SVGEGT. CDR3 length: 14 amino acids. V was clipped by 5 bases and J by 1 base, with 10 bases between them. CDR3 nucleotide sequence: TGTGCCAGCAGTGCCTCTTGGGGCACAGATACGCAGTATTTT. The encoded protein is CASSASWGTDTQYF.

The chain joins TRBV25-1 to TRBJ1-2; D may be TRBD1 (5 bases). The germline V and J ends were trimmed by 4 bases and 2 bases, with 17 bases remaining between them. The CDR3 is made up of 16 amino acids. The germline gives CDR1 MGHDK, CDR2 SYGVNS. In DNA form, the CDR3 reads TGTGCCAGCAGTGCTCATATCGCCTGGGGGAACTATGGCTACACCTTC. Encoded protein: CASSAHIAWGNYGYTF.

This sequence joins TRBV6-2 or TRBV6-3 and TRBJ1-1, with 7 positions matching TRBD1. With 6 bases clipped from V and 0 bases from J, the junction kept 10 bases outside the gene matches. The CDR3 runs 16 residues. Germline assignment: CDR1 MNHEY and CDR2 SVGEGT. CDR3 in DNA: TGTGCCAGCAGCTTGGACAGGCCCCCAATGAACACTGAAGCTTTCTTT. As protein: CASSLDRPPMNTEAFF.

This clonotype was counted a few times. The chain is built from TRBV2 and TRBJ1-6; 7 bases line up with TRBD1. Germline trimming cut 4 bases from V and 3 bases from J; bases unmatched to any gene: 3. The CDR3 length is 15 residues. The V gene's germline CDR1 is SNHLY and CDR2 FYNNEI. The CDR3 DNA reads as TGTGCCAGCAGTGGGGACAGAGACTATAATTCACCCCTCCACTTT. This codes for CASSGDRDYNSPLHF.

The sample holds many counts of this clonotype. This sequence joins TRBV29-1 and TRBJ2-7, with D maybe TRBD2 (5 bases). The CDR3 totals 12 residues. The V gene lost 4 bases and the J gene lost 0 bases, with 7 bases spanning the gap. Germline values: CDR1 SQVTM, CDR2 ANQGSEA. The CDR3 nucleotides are TGCAGCGTTGGGGAGAACTCCTACGAGCAGTACTTC. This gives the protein CSVGENSYEQYF.

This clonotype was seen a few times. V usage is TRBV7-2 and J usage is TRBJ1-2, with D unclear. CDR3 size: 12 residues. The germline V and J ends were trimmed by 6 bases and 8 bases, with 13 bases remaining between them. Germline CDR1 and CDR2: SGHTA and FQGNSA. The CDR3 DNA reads TGTGCCAGCAGACCCCGACCTGGCGGCTACACCTTC. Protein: CASRPRPGGYTF.

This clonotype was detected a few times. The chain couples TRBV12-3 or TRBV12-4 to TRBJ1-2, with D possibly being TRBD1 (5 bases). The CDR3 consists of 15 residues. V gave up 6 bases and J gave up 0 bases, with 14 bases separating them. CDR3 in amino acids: CASRLGGSANYGYTF. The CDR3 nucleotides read TGTGCCAGCAGATTGGGGGGGTCAGCTAACTATGGCTACACCTTC.

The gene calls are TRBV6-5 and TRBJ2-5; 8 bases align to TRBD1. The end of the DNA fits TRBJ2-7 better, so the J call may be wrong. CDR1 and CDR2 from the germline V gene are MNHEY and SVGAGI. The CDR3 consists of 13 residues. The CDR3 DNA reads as TGTGCCAGCAGGCAAGGACAGGGATCCGAGCAGTACTTC. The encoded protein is CASRQGQGSEQYF.

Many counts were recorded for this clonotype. The CDR3 reads CASSLEINEKLFF. DNA for the CDR3: TGTGCCAGCAGTTTGGAAATCAATGAAAAACTGTTTTTT. V and J are TRBV12-3 or TRBV12-4 and TRBJ1-4; D not resolved. V was clipped by 3 bases and J by 5 bases, with 7 bases between them. The CDR3 length is 13 residues.

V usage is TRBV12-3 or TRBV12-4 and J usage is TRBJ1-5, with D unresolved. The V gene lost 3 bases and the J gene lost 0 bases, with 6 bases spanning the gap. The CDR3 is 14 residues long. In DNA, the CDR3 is TGTGCCAGCAGTTTCGCGGATAGCAATCAGCCCCAGCATTTT. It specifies CASSFADSNQPQHF.

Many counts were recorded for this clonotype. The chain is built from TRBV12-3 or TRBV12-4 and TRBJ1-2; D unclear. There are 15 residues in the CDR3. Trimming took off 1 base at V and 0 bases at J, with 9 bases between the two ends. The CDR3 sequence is CASSLGGVANYGYTF. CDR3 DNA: TGTGCCAGCAGTTTAGGGGGTGTAGCTAACTATGGCTACACCTTC.

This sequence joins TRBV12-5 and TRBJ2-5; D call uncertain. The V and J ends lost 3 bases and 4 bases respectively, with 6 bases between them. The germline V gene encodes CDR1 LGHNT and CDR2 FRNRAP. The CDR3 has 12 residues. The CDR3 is CASGFGLETQYF. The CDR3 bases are TGTGCTAGTGGTTTTGGGTTAGAGACCCAGTACTTC.

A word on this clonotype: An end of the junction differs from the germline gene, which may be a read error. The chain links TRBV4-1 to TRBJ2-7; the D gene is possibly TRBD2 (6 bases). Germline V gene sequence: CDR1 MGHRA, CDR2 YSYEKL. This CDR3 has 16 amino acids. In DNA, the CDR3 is TGTGCCAGCAGCCAAGATCACGGGGGTGATTACAATGAGCAGTACTTC. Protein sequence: CASSQDHGGDYNEQYF.

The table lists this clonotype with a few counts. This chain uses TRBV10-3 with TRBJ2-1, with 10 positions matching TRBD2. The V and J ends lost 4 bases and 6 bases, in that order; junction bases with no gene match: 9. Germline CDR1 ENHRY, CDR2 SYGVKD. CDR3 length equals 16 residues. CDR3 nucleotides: TGTGCCATCAGTGGAGCGGGGGGGCATTTTGGCAATGAGCAGTTCTTC. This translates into CAISGAGGHFGNEQFF.

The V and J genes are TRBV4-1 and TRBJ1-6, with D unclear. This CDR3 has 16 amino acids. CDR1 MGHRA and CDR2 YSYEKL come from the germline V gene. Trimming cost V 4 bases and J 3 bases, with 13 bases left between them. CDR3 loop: CASSPGTASYNSPLHF. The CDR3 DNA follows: TGCGCCAGCAGCCCCGGTACGGCAAGCTATAATTCACCCCTCCACTTT.

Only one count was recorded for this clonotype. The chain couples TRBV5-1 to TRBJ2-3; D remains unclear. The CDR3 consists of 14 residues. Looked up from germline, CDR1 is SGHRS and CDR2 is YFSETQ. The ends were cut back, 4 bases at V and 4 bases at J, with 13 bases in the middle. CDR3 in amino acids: CASSEVISADTQYF. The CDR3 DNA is TGCGCCAGCAGCGAGGTAATAAGCGCAGATACGCAGTATTTT.

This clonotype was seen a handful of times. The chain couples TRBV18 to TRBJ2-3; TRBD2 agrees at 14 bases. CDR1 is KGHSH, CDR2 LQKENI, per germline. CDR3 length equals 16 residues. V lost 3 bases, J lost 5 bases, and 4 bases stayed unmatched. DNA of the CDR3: TGTGCCAGCTCACCGACTAGCGGGGGGGACGGAGATACGCAGTATTTT. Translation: CASSPTSGGDGDTQYF.

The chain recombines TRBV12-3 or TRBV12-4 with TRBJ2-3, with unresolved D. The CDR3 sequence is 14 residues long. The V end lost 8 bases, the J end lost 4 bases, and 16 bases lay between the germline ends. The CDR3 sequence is CASGGSERADTQYF. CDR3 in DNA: TGTGCCAGCGGCGGATCGGAAAGAGCAGATACGCAGTATTTT.